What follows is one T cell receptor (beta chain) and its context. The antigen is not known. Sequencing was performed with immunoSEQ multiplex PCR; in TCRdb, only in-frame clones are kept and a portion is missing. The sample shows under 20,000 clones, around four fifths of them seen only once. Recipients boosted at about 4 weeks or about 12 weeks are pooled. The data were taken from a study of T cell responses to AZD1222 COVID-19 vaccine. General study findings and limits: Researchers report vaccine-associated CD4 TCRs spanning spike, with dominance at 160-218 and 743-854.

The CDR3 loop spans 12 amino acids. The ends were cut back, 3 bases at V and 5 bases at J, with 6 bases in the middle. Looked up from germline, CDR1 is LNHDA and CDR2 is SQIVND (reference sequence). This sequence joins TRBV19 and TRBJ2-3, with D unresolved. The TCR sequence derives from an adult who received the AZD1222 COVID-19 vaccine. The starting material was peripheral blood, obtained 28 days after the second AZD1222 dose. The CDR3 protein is CASSIVGDTQYF. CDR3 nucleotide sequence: TGTGCCAGTAGTATTGTAGGAGATACGCAGTATTTT.